This TCR beta chain was found in a study of identical twins. In germline, CDR1 is MGHRA, CDR2 YSYEKL. The V and J ends lost 4 bases and 5 bases respectively, with 8 bases between them. The CDR3 is 12 amino acids. TCRdb analysed the 5' RACE reads with MiXCR anew, one entry per CDR3 protein. The table lists 400,000 to 600,000 distinct CDR3 sequences, 20% to 25% of them singletons. Regarding the study as a whole: The study found that models underestimated out-of-frame TCR alpha sharing in monozygotic twins.

As regards this clonotype: The antigen remains unidentified.

These data are also associated with another study on yellow fever vaccine responses in identical twins.

This receptor was identified in a woman aged 18-29 years in good health. The sequenced material came from CD4+ T cells sorted from blood. This chain joins TRBV4-1 and TRBJ2-5; maybe TRBD1 (5 bases). The CDR3 here is CASSLKGETQYF. The DNA of the CDR3 is TGCGCCAGCAGCCTTAAGGGGGAGACCCAGTACTTC.